These 12 T cell receptor beta chains share one sample of origin, sequenced in a study of OX40 agonist ivuxolimab in advanced cancers. Assay used: immunoSEQ multiplex PCR; TCRdb lists only in-frame clones, some missing. The repertoire holds 91,000 or so clones, with less than 95% as singletons. The specimen was CD4+ or CD8+ T cells sorted from blood, collected in a trial of the OX40 agonist ivuxolimab. The receptor set was obtained from an adult with an advanced solid tumor such as melanoma, head and neck, liver or kidney cancer.

The J gene is TRBJ2-6, the V gene TRBV19; 12 bases match TRBD1. The germline gives CDR1 LNHDA, CDR2 SQIVND (reference sequence). The CDR3 sequence is 20 residues long. V shed 8 bases, J shed 2 bases, and the junction held 16 bases outside the gene matches. CDR3 sequence: CASGHRDRGRGLPGANVLTF. In DNA, the CDR3 is TGTGCCAGTGGACACCGGGACAGGGGGCGCGGGCTGCCTGGGGCCAACGTCCTGACTTTC.

In its sample, this clone was seen once. The genes are TRBV11-2 and TRBJ1-2, with D uncertain. The CDR3 runs to 12 residues. Per germline, CDR1 SGHAT and CDR2 FQNNGV. Trimming shortened V by 0 bases and J by 5 bases, and 4 bases separated the two germline ends. The CDR3 nucleotides read TGTGCCAGCAGCTTAGAGGGATATGGCTACACCTTC. Amino acid sequence: CASSLEGYGYTF.

The rearrangement links TRBV30 to TRBJ2-6; unclear D gene. Trimming pared 0 bases from V and 2 bases from J, leaving 14 bases between. In germline, CDR1 is GTSNPN, CDR2 SVGIG (reference sequence). CDR3 length equals 17 residues. The CDR3 is CAWSVIWPSPGANVLTF. The CDR3 DNA sequence: TGTGCCTGGAGTGTAATATGGCCGTCACCTGGGGCCAACGTCCTGACTTTC.

Concerning this clone: A read error may produce the germline difference seen at one junction end. The V and J genes are TRBV14 and TRBJ2-3, with 8 bases fitting TRBD1. The germline V gene encodes CDR1 SGHDN and CDR2 FVKESK. The CDR3 contains 14 residues. The CDR3 nucleotides read TGTGCCAGCAGCCAAGCGCGAGGGACAGGTACGCAGTATTTT. It specifies CASSQARGTGTQYF.

V gene TRBV4-3 combines with J gene TRBJ2-7; a possible D gene is TRBD2 (5 bases). The length of the CDR3 is 16 residues. The V end was cut by 0 bases, the J end by 6 bases, with 18 bases between. Germline CDR1 and CDR2: LGHNA and YSLEER. The CDR3 region has the DNA TGCGCCAGCAGCCAAGAGGGAGTTCCAGGCGTGGGCGAGCAGTACTTC. Its translation is CASSQEGVPGVGEQYF.

J is TRBJ2-5 and V is TRBV9, with D maybe TRBD2 (7 bases). Germline V gene sequence: CDR1 SGDLS, CDR2 YYNGEE. V lost 4 bases and J 4 bases, leaving 20 bases between the germline ends. The CDR3 has 16 residues. CDR3 nucleotide sequence: TGTGCCAGCAGCACCCGCTTTGGGGGAGGGGGAGAGACCCAGTACTTC. Residues: CASSTRFGGGGETQYF.

The gene calls are TRBV29-1 and TRBJ1-1; TRBD1 is a possible D gene (5 bases). Germline CDR1 is SQVTM and CDR2 is ANQGSEA. This CDR3 is 14 amino acids long. V was trimmed by 6 bases and J by 0 bases, leaving 14 bases between them. DNA of the CDR3: TGCAGCGTGAGGGGATCGTCTATGAACACTGAAGCTTTCTTT. Amino acid sequence: CSVRGSSMNTEAFF.

The chain has TRBV6-1 and TRBJ2-6, with 7 bases matching TRBD1. This CDR3 has 15 residues. Germline V gene data show CDR1 as MNHNS and CDR2 as SASEGT. V lost 6 bases to trimming and J lost 2 bases; unmatched junction nucleotides: 4. CDR3 nucleotides: TGTGCCAGCAGAGGGGGCGGGCCTGGGGCCAACGTCCTGACTTTC. Its translation is CASRGGGPGANVLTF.

The chain links TRBV2 to TRBJ2-7, with no clear D. Germline lookup yields CDR1 SNHLY and CDR2 FYNNEI. CDR3 length equals 10 residues. With 8 bases removed from V and 3 bases from J, the gap between germline ends came to 5 bases. CDR3 coding DNA: TGTGCCAGCGCCCGCTACGAGCAGTACTTC. Translating gives CASARYEQYF.

This clone was seen a few times. CDR3 sequence (DNA): TGTGCCATCAGTGATTACGGAGAGGGCAGGGGCTACACCTTC. The encoded protein is CAISDYGEGRGYTF. The chain is built from TRBV10-3 and TRBJ1-2; no definite D call. CDR3 size: 14 residues. CDR1 and CDR2 (germline): ENHRY, SYGVKD. The V end lost 3 bases, the J end lost 8 bases, and 16 bases lay between the germline ends.

V usage is TRBV5-6 and J usage is TRBJ2-6; 8 positions match TRBD1. Germline CDR1 is SGHDT and CDR2 is YYEEEE. The CDR3 covers 18 residues. V dropped 0 bases and J dropped 1; count of bases not matched to a gene: 6. CDR3 loop: CASSLATGVVSGANVLTF. The CDR3 DNA follows: TGTGCCAGCAGCTTGGCGACAGGGGTTGTATCTGGGGCCAACGTCCTGACTTTC.

The table lists this clone with a count of one. The V call is TRBV5-8, the J call TRBJ1-5, with 9 bases aligning to TRBD1. The CDR3 runs 17 residues. Trimming cost V 1 base and J 5 bases; bases outside gene matches: 10. Germline CDR1 reads SGHTS; CDR2 reads YDEGEE. CDR3 sequence (DNA): TGTGCCAGCAGCTTGTGGATGGGACAGGGAGTTGATCAGCCCCAGCATTTT. It is translated as CASSLWMGQGVDQPQHF.